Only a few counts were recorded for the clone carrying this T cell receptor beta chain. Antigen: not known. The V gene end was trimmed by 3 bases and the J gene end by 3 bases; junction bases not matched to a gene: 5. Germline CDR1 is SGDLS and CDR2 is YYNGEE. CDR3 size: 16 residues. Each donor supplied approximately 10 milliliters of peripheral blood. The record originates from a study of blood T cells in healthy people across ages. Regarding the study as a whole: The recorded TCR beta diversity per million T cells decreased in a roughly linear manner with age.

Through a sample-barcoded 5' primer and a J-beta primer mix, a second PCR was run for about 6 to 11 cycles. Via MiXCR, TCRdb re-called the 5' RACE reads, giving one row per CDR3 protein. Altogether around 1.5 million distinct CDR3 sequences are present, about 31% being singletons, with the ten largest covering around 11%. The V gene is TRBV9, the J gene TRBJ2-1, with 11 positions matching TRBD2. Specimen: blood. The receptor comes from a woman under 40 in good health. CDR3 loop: CASSETGLAVYNEQFF. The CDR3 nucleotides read TGTGCCAGCAGCGAGACGGGACTAGCGGTCTACAATGAGCAGTTCTTC.